These 21 T cell receptor beta chains were sequenced from one sample in a study of blood T cell repertoires in COVID-19. Some clones are missing from TCRdb's copy, which holds only in-frame ones; the method was immunoSEQ multiplex PCR. The data hold about 60,000 clones, with 75% to 85% observed a single time. The specimen sequenced was peripheral blood. The receptors derive from a human donor in a cohort sampled during active COVID-19.

The chain employs TRBV19 and TRBJ2-3; 12 nucleotides agree with TRBD2. From germline, CDR1 is LNHDA and CDR2 SQIVND (reference sequence). The CDR3 has 17 residues. V gave up 8 bases and J gave up 1 base; unmatched junction bases: 10. DNA for the CDR3: TGTGCCAGTTCCGGACTAGCGGGAAGGGAAGGCACAGATACGCAGTATTTT. This codes for CASSGLAGREGTDTQYF. The full variable domain, in which reference TRBV19 and TRBJ2-3 provide the parts outside the CDR3, is DGGITQSPKYLFRKEGQNVTLSCEQNLNHDAMYWYRQDPGQGLRLIYYSQIVNDFQKGDIAEGYSVSREKKESFPLTVTSAQKNPTAFYLCASSGLAGREGTDTQYFGPGTRLTVL.

There are a few counts of this clone. V usage is TRBV19 and J usage is TRBJ1-3, with D perhaps matching TRBD1 (6 bases). Per germline, CDR1 LNHDA and CDR2 SQIVND (reference sequence). The CDR3 runs 16 residues. V was shortened by 7 bases and J by 0 bases, with 16 bases between the two germline ends. CDR3 coding DNA: TGTGCCAGTACCACTACTACAGGGAACTCTGGAAACACCATATATTTT. Translation: CASTTTTGNSGNTIYF.

The V call is TRBV5-6, the J call TRBJ1-5; the match to TRBD1 covers 9 bases. CDR1 SGHDT and CDR2 YYEEEE come from the germline V gene. V dropped 3 bases and J dropped 0; count of bases not matched to a gene: 1. CDR3 length equals 15 residues. The CDR3 here is CASSWGQGSNQPQHF. The CDR3 coding sequence is TGTGCCAGCAGCTGGGGACAGGGTAGCAATCAGCCCCAGCATTTT.

This chain links TRBV7-2 with TRBJ2-5, with 10 bases identical to TRBD2. The V segment lost 2 bases and the J segment 5 bases; nucleotides outside the gene matches: 8. This CDR3 is 16 amino acids long. Germline V CDR1 and CDR2: SGHTA, FQGNSA. The CDR3 nucleotides read TGTGCCAGCAGCTTATACGGTAGCGGGGGGCTTGAGACCCAGTACTTC. Translation: CASSLYGSGGLETQYF.

The chain couples TRBV9 to TRBJ2-3; tentatively, D is TRBD2 (6 bases). The germline V and J ends were trimmed by 1 base and 1 base, with 13 bases remaining between them. The CDR3 is 16 residues long. Germline CDR1 is SGDLS and CDR2 is YYNGEE. Here the CDR3 reads CASSVTPGVGTDTQYF. Here the CDR3 DNA reads TGTGCCAGCAGCGTAACCCCGGGGGTGGGCACAGATACGCAGTATTTT.

This clone was seen a single time. The chain employs TRBV7-2 and TRBJ2-1; D is ambiguous. Germline V gene sequence: CDR1 SGHTA, CDR2 FQGNSA. V gave up 2 bases and J gave up 1 base, with 9 bases separating them. This CDR3 region has 15 residues. The CDR3 bases are TGTGCCAGCAGCTTACGCGGTCCATCCTACAATGAGCAGTTCTTC. Translation gives CASSLRGPSYNEQFF.

The chain recombines TRBV29-1 with TRBJ2-1; D might be TRBD2 (6 bases). Germline-derived CDR1 and CDR2 are SQVTM and ANQGSEA. Deletions cut 3 bases from V and 9 bases from J, with 18 bases between. The CDR3 loop spans 14 amino acids. The CDR3 region has the DNA TGCAGCGTTGACGCCCCACTAGCAATCGGTGAGCAGTTCTTC. This codes for CSVDAPLAIGEQFF.

This clone was counted once. This chain connects TRBV6-6 to TRBJ2-5; D unclear. The CDR3 covers 13 residues. The germline gives CDR1 MNHNY, CDR2 SVGAGI (reference sequence). Trimming removed 6 bases at V and 3 bases at J, with 11 bases between. In DNA form, the CDR3 reads TGTGCCAGCAGGTCCCCGGAGAAAGAGACCCAGTACTTC. Protein product: CASRSPEKETQYF.

CDR3 amino acids: CASSVGLAELGEQYF. DNA of the CDR3: TGTGCCAGCAGCGTAGGGCTAGCGGAGCTGGGGGAGCAGTACTTC. This sequence joins TRBV9 and TRBJ2-7, with TRBD2 matching 7 bases. The length of the CDR3 is 15 residues. Per germline, CDR1 SGDLS and CDR2 YYNGEE. J was trimmed by 7 bases and V by 0 bases; bases with no gene match: 10. The entire variable domain, with the rest obtained from reference TRBV9 and TRBJ2-7, is as follows: DSGVTQTPKHLITATGQRVTLRCSPRSGDLSVYWYQQSLDQGLQFLIQYYNGEERAKGNILERFSAQQFPDLHSELNLSSLELGDSALYFCASSVGLAELGEQYFGPGTRLTVT.

The chain employs TRBV5-1 and TRBJ2-7, with TRBD1 matching 9 bases. The length of the CDR3 is 14 residues. Germline V gene sequence: CDR1 SGHRS, CDR2 YFSETQ. With 5 bases clipped from V and 1 base from J, the junction kept 4 bases outside the gene matches. CDR3 loop: CASSSGTGSYEQYF. DNA of the CDR3: TGCGCCAGCAGTTCCGGGACAGGGTCCTACGAGCAGTACTTC.

This sequence joins TRBV19 and TRBJ2-7, with 13 positions matching TRBD2. This CDR3 region has 16 residues. The V and J ends lost 1 base and 2 bases, in that order; junction bases with no gene match: 2. Germline V gene data show CDR1 as LNHDA and CDR2 as SQIVND (reference sequence). The CDR3 nucleotides are TGTGCCAGTAGTATAGGTGGGACTAGCGGGACCTACGAGCAGTACTTC. It specifies CASSIGGTSGTYEQYF.

The chain links TRBV7-2 to TRBJ2-7; 7 bases agree with TRBD1. The CDR3 is 13 amino acids. Per germline, CDR1 SGHTA and CDR2 FQGNSA. Losses at the gene ends were 3 bases for V and 3 bases for J; bases not matched to a gene: 2. CDR3 sequence: CASSLTGLYEQYF. The CDR3 nucleotides are TGTGCCAGCAGCTTGACAGGGCTCTACGAGCAGTACTTC.

The CDR3 here is CASRNRGGYGYTF. The CDR3 DNA follows: TGTGCCAGCAGGAACAGGGGGGGATATGGCTACACCTTC. The chain links TRBV2 to TRBJ1-2; 8 nucleotides align to TRBD1. V trimming: 6 bases; J trimming: 5 bases; junction bases outside the gene matches: 5. The CDR3 consists of 13 residues. Germline lookup yields CDR1 SNHLY and CDR2 FYNNEI.

This clone has a handful of counts. This sequence joins TRBV11-2 and TRBJ1-2, with D possibly matching TRBD1 (5 bases). The CDR3 totals 14 residues. Germline loops: CDR1 SGHAT, CDR2 FQNNGV. Trimming shortened V by 5 bases and J by 0 bases, and 10 bases separated the two germline ends. The DNA of the CDR3 is TGTGCCAGCAGCGCCCAACAGGCTAACTATGGCTACACCTTC. Its protein is CASSAQQANYGYTF.

The chain combines TRBV5-1 with TRBJ1-6; unclear D gene. V lost 9 bases to trimming and J lost 5 bases, with 12 bases between them. The germline CDR1 and CDR2 sequences are SGHRS and YFSETQ. The CDR3 has 13 amino acids. This CDR3 is CATRSGNNSPLHF. The CDR3 DNA reads TGCGCCACCAGAAGCGGGAATAATTCACCCCTCCACTTT.

This rearrangement joins TRBV3-1 (or the pseudogene TRBV3-2) to TRBJ1-2, with TRBD1 matching over 7 bases. J lost 8 bases, V lost 0 bases, and 6 bases had no gene match. The germline CDR1 and CDR2 sequences are LGHDT and YNNKEL (reference sequence). The CDR3 extends over 14 amino acids. The CDR3 DNA reads TGTGCCAGCAGCCAAGAACACAGGGGCTGGGGCTACACCTTC. Protein sequence: CASSQEHRGWGYTF.

This chain links TRBV12-3 or TRBV12-4 with TRBJ2-1, with D possibly TRBD1 on 6 matching bases. The ends were cut back, 7 bases at V and 4 bases at J, with 11 bases in the middle. The CDR3 has 13 residues. The CDR3 spells CASIRGQYNEQFF. The CDR3 DNA reads TGTGCCAGCATTCGTGGACAGTACAATGAGCAGTTCTTC.

The V and J genes are TRBV2 and TRBJ1-2; 9 bases are a match to TRBD1. Germline lookup yields CDR1 SNHLY and CDR2 FYNNEI. V shed 5 bases, J shed 6 bases, and the junction held 4 bases outside the gene matches. This CDR3 region has 13 residues. The CDR3 nucleotides are TGTGCCAGCAGTCGGGACAGGGTGGATGGCTACACCTTC. Amino acids: CASSRDRVDGYTF.

The chain employs TRBV6-5 and TRBJ1-2, with 8 bases identical to TRBD1. The junction had 7 bases not matched to a gene; V was cut back by 2 bases and J by 5 bases. Germline V lookup: CDR1 MNHEY, CDR2 SVGAGI. The CDR3 sequence is 15 residues long. This CDR3 reads CASSYNRGTLYGYTF. CDR3 nucleotide sequence: TGTGCCAGCAGTTACAACAGGGGGACCCTTTATGGCTACACCTTC.

CDR3 residues: CASSTGGGNTEAFF. Written as DNA, the CDR3 is TGTGCCAGCAGCACTGGGGGGGGGAACACTGAAGCTTTCTTT. This rearrangement joins TRBV5-4 to TRBJ1-1; TRBD1 might be the D (5 bases). Trimming removed 4 bases from V and 1 base from J, with 11 bases in between. Germline V gives CDR1 SGHNT, CDR2 YYREEE (reference sequence). The CDR3 consists of 14 residues.

This clone came up a few times. This rearrangement joins TRBV3-1 (or the pseudogene TRBV3-2) to TRBJ2-7, with D maybe TRBD2 (6 bases). The ends were cut back, 6 bases at V and 2 bases at J, with 14 bases in the middle. CDR1 and CDR2 from the germline V gene are LGHDT and YNNKEL (reference sequence). The CDR3 extends over 14 amino acids. CDR3 in amino acids: CASSPGTPPYEQYF. The CDR3, as DNA: TGTGCCAGCAGTCCCGGGACTCCTCCCTACGAGCAGTACTTC.